The source of this TCR beta chain is a study of OX40 agonist ivuxolimab in advanced cancers. Whole-study context: Each patient was given ivuxolimab into a vein every 2 weeks, at 0.01 to 10 mg/kg. Of mixed ages from about 23 to 85 and averaging approximately 60 years, the group was over 80% male. Study-wide findings and caveats: Some of the nonresponding patients also showed low levels of normalized T-cell clonal expansion.

As regards this clone: Its antigen remains unknown.

TCRdb's table, derived via immunoSEQ multiplex PCR, lists solely in-frame clones and lacks some. This table has tens of thousands of clones, around 80% appearing once. This CDR3 is built from 17 residues. The source of this sequence is an adult with an advanced solid tumor such as melanoma, head and neck, liver or kidney cancer. The starting material was CD4+ or CD8+ T cells sorted from blood, obtained in a trial of the OX40 agonist ivuxolimab. This chain uses TRBV21-1 with TRBJ2-7; the table's D call TRBD2 went unverified against the DNA. TRBV21-1 corresponds to a pseudogene. DNA of the CDR3: TGTGCCAGCAGCAAACTGCGGCGGGGGGCGTTGGTCCACGAGCAGTACTTC. The encoded protein is CASSKLRRGALVHEQYF.